Detailed here is one T cell receptor beta chain. Its binding antigen is unknown. No quality values exist for individual bases; no much larger clone is one base distant. This entry comes from a study of shared clonotypes between healthy human individuals (dated by TCRdb to the early 2020s). The study in broad terms: The cohort included three men and a couple of women between 18 and 49 years of age. To increase sequencing depth and limit assay-specific biases, TCR repertoire library preparation and sequencing were carried out by different laboratories using diverse techniques. Per donor, leukapheresis produced somewhere between about 0.8 and 9.5 billion PBMCs. Per donor, three plates each were used for CD4 naive and CD4 memory, two for CD8 naive, and one for CD8 memory. To estimate repertoire size and how much clonotype sharing occurs between individuals, the study deeply sequenced the blood TCR repertoires of about five healthy adults. Broader findings and caveats from the paper: Only blood was sampled, and tissue TCR repertoires likely differ from those in blood. Compared with non-shared clonotypes, clonotypes shared by all four sorted-subset donors had higher generation probabilities. Naive subsets generally had larger estimated clonotype richness than memory subsets did. Rarefaction of sorted-subset datasets indicated incomplete sequencing despite the large sequencing depth. Based on pairwise subsampling, the degree of clonotype sharing among donors was expected to be affected by sequencing depth. Because the study included a small number of donors, the genetic and exposure-history diversity represented was limited. Sharing across a few donors was observed for about 4.8% of naive CD4, under 4% of naive CD8, roughly 2.3% of memory CD4, and around 0.4% of memory CD8 clonotypes.

CDR1 is given as SGHNT and CDR2 as YYREEE, both from the germline V gene (reference sequence). Trimming takes 1 base from V and 5 bases from J, and the germline ends sit 12 bases apart. Taken from cysteine to phenylalanine, the CDR3 has 14 residues. The CDR3 DNA has 42 bases and is translated from base 1. Donors were healthy HIV-negative adults with no recently reported acute infections or vaccinations. Only Caucasian adults living in Nashville, Tennessee, USA were represented among the donors. Magnetic negative selection was used to enrich CD4+ T cells, after which naive cells were positively selected on CD45RA and the negative fraction became the memory subset. Blood was collected by leukapheresis, and PBMCs were isolated by Ficoll-Histopaque density gradient centrifugation and then cryopreserved in liquid nitrogen vapor phase. Analytical flow cytometry was used to check the purity and quantity of each magnetically sorted T cell population. Each sorted fraction had its genomic DNA isolated and then quantified by UV absorbance on a Nanodrop 2000c.

Using the deep immunoSEQ assay, multiplex PCR amplified TCR CDR3 regions from genomic DNA. Extracted genomic DNA from each cell subset was spread evenly across all wells of several immunoSEQ 96-well plates, with each plate serving as a replicate. For sorted subsets, each replicate PCR was loaded with about 0.2 ug genomic DNA, equivalent to some 27,000 T cell genomes. The purified libraries were quantified using a Qubit 3.0 fluorometer, sized with a Bioanalyzer 2100, and then quantified again using the KAPA Library Quantification kit. Every immunoSEQ 96-well plate was sequenced on a dedicated single-read 150-cycle Illumina NextSeq 550 flow cell. The paper's data handling went like this. Because the immunoSEQ output included only junctional sequences and no quality scores, the filtering could not be the same as the filtering used for full-length reads. Sequences were annotated with PyIR, a Python wrapper for IgBLAST v1.9, and V/J genes and CDR3 were assigned using IMGT germline references. Any read was removed if the V/J assignment was weak (E-value above 1e-6), the CDR3 was missing, or the read contained stop codons, out-of-frame junctions, or ambiguous translated residues. V3J clonotypes were defined as sequences sharing the same inferred V gene, J gene, and CDR3 amino acid sequence. Percentage overlap between repertoires was calculated by dividing the number of shared unique clonotypes by the size of the smaller repertoire. Repertoire richness was assessed with RTK rarefaction, the Chao1 estimator, and Recon v2.1 estimates of unobserved clonotypes. For all TCRbeta clonotypes obtained by the gDNA method from a handful of donors, generation probabilities were computed with OLGA. TCRdb retrieved this table from immuneACCESS and kept in-frame rearrangements only. Not all clones are present; in checked studies, unresolved V genes account for under half, and no reason is known for the remainder. D and trimming come from the DNA, and the V and J calls and clone size come from that table. A total of 1.5 million to 1.9 million clones appear in this sample, 95% to 99% of them only once. The leading ten clones occupy 0.4% to 0.45% of the sample.

The origin of this receptor is a man aged 25-45 years in good health. The sequence is built from TRBV5-4 and TRBJ2-5; the D gene is perhaps TRBD2, on 5 matching bases. Sequencing was performed on naive CD4+ T cells sorted from blood. Taken with the paper, the label for cell subset or site translates to: CD45RA+ positively selected. The CDR3 protein sequence reads: CASSLQTGGETQYF. The DNA sequence is as follows: TGTGCCAGCAGCTTGCAGACGGGCGGGGAGACCCAGTACTTC.